The source of this T cell receptor beta chain is a study of PD-1 blockade in mismatch repair-deficient tumors. About this clone itself: Its specificity is unknown.

Germline V lookup: CDR1 SEHNR, CDR2 FQNEAQ (reference sequence). The ends lost 1 base at V and 4 bases at J; junction bases unmatched: 3. CDR3 length: 16 amino acids. The study's findings and limits: After pembrolizumab, tumor-resident clones rose rapidly, then generally contracted before radiologic responses.

Using immunoSEQ multiplex PCR, the repertoire was profiled, and TCRdb retains in-frame clones only, with some absent. The sample yields some 130,000 clones, 88% seen once. This receptor was taken from an adult with mismatch repair-deficient cancer. The chain uses TRBV7-9 and TRBJ2-2, with 10 bases aligning to TRBD2. This specimen was peripheral blood, taken approximately 72 weeks after starting pembrolizumab. In nucleotides, the CDR3 is TGTGCCAGCAGCTTAGGGACTAGCGGTCCCACCGGGGAGCTGTTTTTT. It encodes CASSLGTSGPTGELFF.